This record looks at one T cell receptor beta chain sequence and its context. Its antigen is as yet unknown. This record belongs to a study of beta chain features in type 1 diabetes. Since all of the isolated RNA was reverse transcribed, expressed TCRB transcripts were what got sequenced. Method: immunoSEQ multiplex PCR; TCRdb's copy keeps in-frame clones and lacks some. The sample records roughly 340,000 clones, roughly 13% being singletons. Findings of the study overall: In cDNA sequencing, cells with high TCR expression could be over-represented. TCRB CDR3 length was moderately but significantly reduced in all four CD4+ subsets of Type 1 diabetes patients. Whether HLA type influences TCRB rearrangement remained unresolved here.

The V gene's germline CDR1 is SGDLS and CDR2 YYNGEE. The V gene lost 3 bases and the J gene lost 4 bases, with 17 bases spanning the gap. The CDR3 loop spans 15 amino acids. Material: naive CD4+ T cells from blood. The sequence was obtained from a woman aged 18-29 years with type 1 diabetes. V is TRBV9 and J is TRBJ2-7, with TRBD1 as a possible D gene (6 bases). The CDR3 DNA reads as TGTGCCAGCAGCGAATCGGACGGGACACAGTACGAGCAGTACTTC. Translating it yields CASSESDGTQYEQYF.